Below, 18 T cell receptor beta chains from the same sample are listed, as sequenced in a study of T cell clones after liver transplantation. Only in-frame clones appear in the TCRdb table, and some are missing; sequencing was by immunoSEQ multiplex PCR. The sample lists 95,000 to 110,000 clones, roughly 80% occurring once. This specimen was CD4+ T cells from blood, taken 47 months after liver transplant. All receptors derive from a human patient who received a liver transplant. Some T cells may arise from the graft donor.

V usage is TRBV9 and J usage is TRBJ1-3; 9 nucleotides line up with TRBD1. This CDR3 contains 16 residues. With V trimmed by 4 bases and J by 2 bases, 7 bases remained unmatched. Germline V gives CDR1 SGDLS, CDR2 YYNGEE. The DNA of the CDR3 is TGTGCCAGCAGCCTCCGGGACAGGGTGGCTGGAAACACCATATATTTT. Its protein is CASSLRDRVAGNTIYF.

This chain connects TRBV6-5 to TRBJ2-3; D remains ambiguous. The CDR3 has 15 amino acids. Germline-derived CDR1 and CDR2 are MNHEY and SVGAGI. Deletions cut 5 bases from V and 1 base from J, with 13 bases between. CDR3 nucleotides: TGTGCCAGCAGTCTCCTTGGAGAAGGCACAGATACGCAGTATTTT. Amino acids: CASSLLGEGTDTQYF.

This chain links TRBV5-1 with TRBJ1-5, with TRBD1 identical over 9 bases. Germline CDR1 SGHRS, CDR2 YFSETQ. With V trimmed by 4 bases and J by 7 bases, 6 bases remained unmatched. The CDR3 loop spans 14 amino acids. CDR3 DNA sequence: TGCGCCAGCAGCACTGGGACAGGGCGACAGCCCCAGCATTTT. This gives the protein CASSTGTGRQPQHF.

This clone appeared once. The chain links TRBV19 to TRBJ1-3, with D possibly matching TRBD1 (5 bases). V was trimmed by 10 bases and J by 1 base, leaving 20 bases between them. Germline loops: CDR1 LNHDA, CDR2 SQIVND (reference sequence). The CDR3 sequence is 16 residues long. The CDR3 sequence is CATQGLVGGSGNTIYF. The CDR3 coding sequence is TGTGCCACCCAGGGACTGGTCGGCGGGTCTGGAAACACCATATATTTT.

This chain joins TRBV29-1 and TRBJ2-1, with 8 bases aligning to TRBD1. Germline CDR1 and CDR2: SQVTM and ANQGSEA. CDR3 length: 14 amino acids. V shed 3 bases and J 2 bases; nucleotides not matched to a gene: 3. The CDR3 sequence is CSVDRTGTYNEQFF. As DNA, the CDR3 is TGCAGCGTTGATAGGACAGGGACCTACAATGAGCAGTTCTTC.

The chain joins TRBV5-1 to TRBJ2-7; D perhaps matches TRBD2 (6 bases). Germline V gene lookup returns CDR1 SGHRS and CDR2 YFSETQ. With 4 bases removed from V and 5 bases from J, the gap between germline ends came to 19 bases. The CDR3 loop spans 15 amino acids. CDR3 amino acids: CASSPGLTLTDEQYF. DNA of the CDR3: TGCGCCAGCAGCCCTGGACTAACTTTGACGGACGAGCAGTACTTC.

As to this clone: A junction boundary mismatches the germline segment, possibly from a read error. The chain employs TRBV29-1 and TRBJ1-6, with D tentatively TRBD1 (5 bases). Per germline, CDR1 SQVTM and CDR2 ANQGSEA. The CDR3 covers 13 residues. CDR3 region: CSFDSSYNSPLHF. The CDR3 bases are TGCAGCTTTGACAGCTCCTATAATTCACCCCTCCACTTT. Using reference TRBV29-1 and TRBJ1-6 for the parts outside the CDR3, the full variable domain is SAVISQKPSRDICQRGTSLTIQCQVDSQVTMMFWYRQQPGQSLTLIATANQGSEATYESGFVIDKFPISRPNLTFSTLTVSNMSPEDSSIYLCSFDSSYNSPLHFGNGTRLTVT.

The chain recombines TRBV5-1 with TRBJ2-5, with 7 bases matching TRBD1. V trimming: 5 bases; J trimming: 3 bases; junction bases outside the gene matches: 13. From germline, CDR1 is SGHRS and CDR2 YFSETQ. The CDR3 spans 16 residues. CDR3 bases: TGCGCCAGCAGAATTACAGGGGCGGTTGTCGAAGAGACCCAGTACTTC. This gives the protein CASRITGAVVEETQYF.

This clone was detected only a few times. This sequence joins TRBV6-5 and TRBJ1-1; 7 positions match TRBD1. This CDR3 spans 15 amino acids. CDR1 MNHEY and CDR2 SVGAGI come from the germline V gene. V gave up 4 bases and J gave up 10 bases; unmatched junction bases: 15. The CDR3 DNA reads TGTGCCAGCAGTTTCCAACCGGGACAGTTTCATCGAGCTTTCTTT. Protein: CASSFQPGQFHRAFF.

In DNA form, the CDR3 reads TGTGCCACCAGCAGAGCAAGGGCCGCCTCCTACGAGCAGTACTTC. Its translation is CATSRARAASYEQYF. The chain carries TRBV15 and TRBJ2-7, with no clear D. Germline assignment: CDR1 LNHNV and CDR2 YYDKDF (reference sequence). Between the trimmed V and J ends, which lost 1 base and 0 bases, there was a span of 10 bases. The CDR3 totals 15 residues.

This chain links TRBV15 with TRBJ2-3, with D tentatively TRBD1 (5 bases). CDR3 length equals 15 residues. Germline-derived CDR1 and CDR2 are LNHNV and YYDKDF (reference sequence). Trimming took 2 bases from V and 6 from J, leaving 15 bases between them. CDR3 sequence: CATSRSPADSDTQYF. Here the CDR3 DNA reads TGTGCCACCAGCAGATCGCCCGCTGACAGTGATACGCAGTATTTT.

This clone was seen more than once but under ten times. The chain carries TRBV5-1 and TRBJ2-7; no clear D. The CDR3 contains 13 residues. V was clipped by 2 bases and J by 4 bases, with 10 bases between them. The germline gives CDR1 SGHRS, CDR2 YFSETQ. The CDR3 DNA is TGCGCCAGCAGCTTTGAAGGGAAATACGAGCAGTACTTC. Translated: CASSFEGKYEQYF.

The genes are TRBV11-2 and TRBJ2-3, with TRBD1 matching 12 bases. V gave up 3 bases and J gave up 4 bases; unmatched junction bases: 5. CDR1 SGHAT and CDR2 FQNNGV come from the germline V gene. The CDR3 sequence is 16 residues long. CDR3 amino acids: CASSFVGTGGSDTQYF. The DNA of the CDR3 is TGTGCCAGCAGCTTCGTGGGGACAGGGGGCTCAGATACGCAGTATTTT.

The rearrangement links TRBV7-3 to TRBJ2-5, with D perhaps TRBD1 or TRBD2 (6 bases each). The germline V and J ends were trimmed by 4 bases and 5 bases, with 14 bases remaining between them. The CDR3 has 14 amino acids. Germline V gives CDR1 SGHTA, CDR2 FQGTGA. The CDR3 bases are TGTGCCAGCAGCTCGGGACACGGAGGGGAGACCCAGTACTTC. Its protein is CASSSGHGGETQYF.

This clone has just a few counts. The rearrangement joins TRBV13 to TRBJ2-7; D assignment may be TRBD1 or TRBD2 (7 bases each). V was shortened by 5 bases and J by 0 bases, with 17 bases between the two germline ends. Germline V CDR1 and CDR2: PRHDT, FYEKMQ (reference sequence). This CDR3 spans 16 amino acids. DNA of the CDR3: TGTGCCAGCAGCCCAGGGGGGGGACTGAGCTCCTACGAGCAGTACTTC. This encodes CASSPGGGLSSYEQYF.

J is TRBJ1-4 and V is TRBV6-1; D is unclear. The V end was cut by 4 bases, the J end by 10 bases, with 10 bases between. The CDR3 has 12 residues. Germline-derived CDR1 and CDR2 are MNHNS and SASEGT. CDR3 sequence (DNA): TGTGCCAGCAGTGGTTCCCGGACAAAACTGTTTTTT. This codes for CASSGSRTKLFF.

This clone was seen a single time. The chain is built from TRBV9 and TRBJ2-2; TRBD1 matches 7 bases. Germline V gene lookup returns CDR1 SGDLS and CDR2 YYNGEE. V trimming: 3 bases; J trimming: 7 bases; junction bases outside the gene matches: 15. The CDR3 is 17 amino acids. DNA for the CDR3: TGTGCCAGCAGCGCACGTACTAGGGACAGCTCGTTCGGGGAGCTGTTTTTT. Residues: CASSARTRDSSFGELFF.

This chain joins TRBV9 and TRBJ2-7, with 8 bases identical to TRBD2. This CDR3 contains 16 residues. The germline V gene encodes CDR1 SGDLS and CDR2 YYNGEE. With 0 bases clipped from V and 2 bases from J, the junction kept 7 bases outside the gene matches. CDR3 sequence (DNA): TGTGCCAGCAGCGTAGCCTCGGGGGGGCCTACCTACGAGCAGTACTTC. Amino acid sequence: CASSVASGGPTYEQYF.